This TCR beta chain was sequenced for a study of T cell responses to AZD1222 COVID-19 vaccine. Study-level background: Both about-4-week and about-12-week second-dose recipients were combined.

The germline gives CDR1 SGHTA, CDR2 FQGTGA. V lost 2 bases and J lost 5, with 12 bases in between. The CDR3 consists of 14 residues. This clone is judged medium-sized. Its target is unknown. Generated by immunoSEQ multiplex PCR, the TCRdb table keeps only in-frame clones and is missing some. The sample gives some 120,000 clones, around nine tenths of which show up once; around 7.2% is in the top ten. Notes on the study in general: No repertoire was sampled before or during the peak T cell response, only after it. Spike was spanned by vaccine-associated CD4 TCRs, with dominance at 160-218 and 743-854. Spike-specific TCR breadth and depth grew following two AZD1222 doses.

The starting material was peripheral blood, obtained on day 0 of AZD1222 vaccination. The gene calls are TRBV7-3 and TRBJ2-5; D is possibly TRBD1 or TRBD2 (6 bases each). The TCR originated in an adult in good health. In DNA, the CDR3 is TGTGCCAGCAGCTTAGGAGGGGGAGCGGAGACCCAGTACTTC. It yields the protein CASSLGGGAETQYF.